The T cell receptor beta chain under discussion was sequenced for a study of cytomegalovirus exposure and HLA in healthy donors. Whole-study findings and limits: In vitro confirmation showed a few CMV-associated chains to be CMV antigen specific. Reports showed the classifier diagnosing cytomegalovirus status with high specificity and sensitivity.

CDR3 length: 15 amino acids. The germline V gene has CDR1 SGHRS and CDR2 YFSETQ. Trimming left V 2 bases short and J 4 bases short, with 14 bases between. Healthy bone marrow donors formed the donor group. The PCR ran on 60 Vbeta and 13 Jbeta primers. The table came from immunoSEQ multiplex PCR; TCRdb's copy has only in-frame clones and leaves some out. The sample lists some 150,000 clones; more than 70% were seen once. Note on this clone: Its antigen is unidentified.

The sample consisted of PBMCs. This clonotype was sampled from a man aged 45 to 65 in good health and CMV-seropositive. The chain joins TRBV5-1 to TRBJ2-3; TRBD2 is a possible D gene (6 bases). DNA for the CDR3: TGCGCCAGCAGCTTCCAGGCGGGAAGCGCAGATACGCAGTATTTT. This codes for CASSFQAGSADTQYF.